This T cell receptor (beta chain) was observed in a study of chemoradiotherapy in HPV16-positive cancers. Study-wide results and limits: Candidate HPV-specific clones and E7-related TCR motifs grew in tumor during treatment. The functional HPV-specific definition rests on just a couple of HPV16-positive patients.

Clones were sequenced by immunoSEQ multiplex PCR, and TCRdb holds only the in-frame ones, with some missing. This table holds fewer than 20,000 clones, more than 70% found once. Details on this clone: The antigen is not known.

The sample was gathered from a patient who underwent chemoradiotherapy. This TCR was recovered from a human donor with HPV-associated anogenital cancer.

CDR3 amino acids: CSVETQGLSTEAFF. The CDR3, as DNA: TGCAGCGTTGAAACCCAGGGGCTCAGCACTGAAGCTTTCTTT. The chain combines TRBV29-1 with TRBJ1-1; D possibly corresponds to TRBD1 (6 bases). Germline V gene sequence: CDR1 SQVTM, CDR2 ANQGSEA. This CDR3 is built from 14 residues. V dropped 2 bases and J dropped 4 bases, with 14 bases sitting between them. Full variable domain (outside the CDR3, taken from reference TRBV29-1 and TRBJ1-1): SAVISQKPSRDICQRGTSLTIQCQVDSQVTMMFWYRQQPGQSLTLIATANQGSEATYESGFVIDKFPISRPNLTFSTLTVSNMSPEDSSIYLCSVETQGLSTEAFFGQGTRLTVV.